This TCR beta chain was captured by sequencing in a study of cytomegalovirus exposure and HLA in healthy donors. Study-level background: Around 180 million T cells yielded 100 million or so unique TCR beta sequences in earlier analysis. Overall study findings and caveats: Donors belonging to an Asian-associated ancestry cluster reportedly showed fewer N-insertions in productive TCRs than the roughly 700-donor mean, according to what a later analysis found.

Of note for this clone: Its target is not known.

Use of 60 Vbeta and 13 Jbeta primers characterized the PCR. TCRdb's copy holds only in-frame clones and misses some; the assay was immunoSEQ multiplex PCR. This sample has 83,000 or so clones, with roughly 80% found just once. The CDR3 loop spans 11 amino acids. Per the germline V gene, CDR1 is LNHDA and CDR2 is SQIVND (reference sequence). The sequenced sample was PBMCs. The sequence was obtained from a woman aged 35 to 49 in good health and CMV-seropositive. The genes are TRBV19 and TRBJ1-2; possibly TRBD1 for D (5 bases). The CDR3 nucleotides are TGTCCCCCTGGGGGAGGGTATGGCTACACCTTC. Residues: CPPGGGYGYTF.